This T cell receptor (beta chain) was identified during a study of cytomegalovirus exposure and HLA in healthy donors. Points from the study as a whole: Highly shared variants forming one cluster were likely a sequencing artifact. The later analysis indicated that the majority of CMV-associated TCR beta chains appeared HLA-restricted. A later analysis showed that HLA-associated TCR beta chains had undergone more clonal expansion than equally common others.

Use of 60 Vbeta and 13 Jbeta primers characterized the PCR. Only in-frame clones appear in the TCRdb table, and some are missing; sequencing was by immunoSEQ multiplex PCR. Of over 85,000 clones in the sample, around 82% were seen once. Points on this clone: Antigen specificity is unknown.

V gave up 0 bases and J gave up 4 bases; unmatched junction bases: 8. The CDR3 runs 16 residues. Germline-derived CDR1 and CDR2 are GTSNPN and SVGIG (reference sequence). The rearrangement links TRBV30 to TRBJ2-1, with 8 bases that match TRBD2. Material for sequencing was PBMCs. This TCR was recovered from a man aged 35-49 years in good health and CMV-seropositive. The CDR3 sequence is CAWSVLLAGIYNEQFF. The CDR3 DNA follows: TGTGCCTGGAGTGTTCTCCTAGCGGGTATTTACAATGAGCAGTTCTTC.